The source of this T cell receptor beta chain is a study of somatic mutations in cytotoxic T cells in rheumatoid arthritis. Study background: Patients had 30 ml EDTA blood drawn right after diagnosis, before any treatment.

In germline, CDR1 is SNHLY, CDR2 FYNNEI. The CDR3 runs to 15 residues. V shed 8 bases, J shed 0 bases, and the junction held 6 bases outside the gene matches. Study conclusions and caveats: About an eighth of the roughly 60 patients had a largest CD8+ clone above 20% of CD8+ cells.

Source study methods: The authors rarely found patient CD8+ clones larger than 1% matching published virus-specific TCRB sequences. Produced via immunoSEQ multiplex PCR; TCRdb's table is partial and in-frame only. Clone size and the V and J calls come from that table; the DNA yielded D and trimming. The sample records some 19,000 clones, about 83% being singletons. This clone was seen only once. What it binds is unknown. The chain joins TRBV2 to TRBJ2-2, with 7 bases fitting TRBD1. The sequence derives from a man aged 18 to 29 with rheumatoid arthritis. The sequenced sample consisted of CD8+ T cells sorted from blood. As DNA, the CDR3 is TGTGCCAGCGGATTGGGGACAGCGAACACCGGGGAGCTGTTTTTT. Translated, it gives CASGLGTANTGELFF.